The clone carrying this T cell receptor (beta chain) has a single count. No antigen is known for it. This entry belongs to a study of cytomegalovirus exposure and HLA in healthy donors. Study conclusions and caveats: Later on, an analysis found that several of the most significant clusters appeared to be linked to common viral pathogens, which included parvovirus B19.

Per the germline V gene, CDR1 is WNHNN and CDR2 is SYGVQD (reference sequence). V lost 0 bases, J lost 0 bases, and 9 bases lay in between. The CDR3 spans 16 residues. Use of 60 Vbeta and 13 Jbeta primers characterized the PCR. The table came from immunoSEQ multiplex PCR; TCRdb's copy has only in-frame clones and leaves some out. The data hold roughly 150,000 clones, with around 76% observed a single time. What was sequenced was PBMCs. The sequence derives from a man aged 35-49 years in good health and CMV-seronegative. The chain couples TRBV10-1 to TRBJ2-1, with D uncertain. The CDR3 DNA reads TGCGCCAGCAGTGAGTCGAGGCCTAGCTCCTACAATGAGCAGTTCTTC. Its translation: CASSESRPSSYNEQFF.